These 18 T cell receptor beta chains came from one sample sequenced in a study of Graves' ophthalmopathy and Graves' hyperthyroidism. For repertoire sequencing, the TCR beta CDR3 regions were amplified from RNA transcripts. Second-round multiplex PCR came after first-round RT-PCR with HTBI primers. TCRdb re-analysed the multiplex PCR reads in MiXCR, keeping a single row per CDR3 protein. The sample includes about 600,000 distinct CDR3 sequences, 39% seen only once; the top ten take about 4.2%. The sample comprised peripheral blood or thyroid tissue (not recorded which). The receptors shown here come from an adult man with Graves' hyperthyroidism.

There are a few counts of this clonotype. This chain joins TRBV7-9 and TRBJ2-5; 12 bases are a match to TRBD1. The closer fit of TRBJ2-4 to the DNA end suggests the J call may be wrong. The CDR3 has 15 amino acids. Germline lookup yields CDR1 SEHNR and CDR2 FQNEAQ (reference sequence). The CDR3 nucleotides are TGTGCCAGCAGCGCGGGACAGGGGGCTAGAAACATTCAGTACTTC. Protein product: CASSAGQGARNIQYF.

The V call is TRBV6-1, the J call TRBJ1-1, with 8 bases identical to TRBD1. V trimming: 2 bases; J trimming: 2 bases; junction bases outside the gene matches: 7. Germline CDR1 reads MNHNS; CDR2 reads SASEGT. This CDR3 region has 16 residues. DNA of the CDR3: TGTGCCAGCAGTGAACCATTCGGACAGGGAAACACTGAAGCTTTCTTT. This translates into CASSEPFGQGNTEAFF.

With regard to this clonotype: This may be a read error, as it is one base from a much larger clone. The rearrangement links TRBV11-2 to TRBJ2-7; TRBD1 is a possible D gene (6 bases). The germline gives CDR1 SGHAT, CDR2 FQNNGV. This CDR3 region has 14 residues. The CDR3 nucleotides are TGTGCCAGCAGCTTAGAGCAGGGGACCTACGGGCAGTACTTC. Its protein is CASSLEQGTYGQYF.

This clonotype was seen a few times. The V call is TRBV6-5, the J call TRBJ1-1; a weak D match, TRBD1 (5 bases). There are 15 residues in the CDR3. Germline assignment: CDR1 MNHEY and CDR2 SVGAGI. V was trimmed by 2 bases and J by 5 bases, leaving 15 bases between them. The CDR3 coding sequence is TGTGCCAGCAGTTACGGGACTACCGGGGGTACTGAAGCTTTCTTT. This encodes CASSYGTTGGTEAFF.

The chain recombines TRBV20-1 with TRBJ1-2; TRBD1 agrees at 9 bases. Losses at the gene ends were 4 bases for V and 4 bases for J; bases not matched to a gene: 10. Per the germline V gene, CDR1 is DFQATT and CDR2 is SNEGSKA (reference sequence). This CDR3 comprises 15 residues. The CDR3 is CSATRDRVGSYGYTF. The CDR3 DNA is TGCAGTGCTACCCGGGACAGGGTCGGGAGCTATGGCTACACCTTC.

Comment on this clonotype: Given the absence of the conserved phenylalanine or tryptophan at the CDR3 end, a read error is likely. V is TRBV7-3 and J is TRBJ1-1; D gene ambiguous. There are 14 residues in the CDR3. The germline V gene encodes CDR1 SGHTA and CDR2 FQGTGA. Trimming pared 2 bases from V and 1 base from J, leaving 8 bases between. The CDR3 DNA sequence: TGTGCCAGCAGCTTAGAGCACTCGAACACTGAAGCTTTCCTT. It translates to CASSLEHSNTEAFL.

This clonotype was counted a few times. Written as DNA, the CDR3 is TGTGCCAGCAGTTACTCGGGGTCGTCCTCTGGAAACACCATATATTTT. It yields the protein CASSYSGSSSGNTIYF. The V and J genes are TRBV6-5 and TRBJ1-3; no clear D. Per germline, CDR1 MNHEY and CDR2 SVGAGI. Trimming stripped 0 bases from V and 0 bases from J, with 9 bases between. This CDR3 has 16 amino acids.

There are a few counts of this clonotype. The chain uses TRBV5-6 and TRBJ1-2; D is uncertain. CDR1 SGHDT and CDR2 YYEEEE come from the germline V gene. V was pared by 1 base and J by 3 bases, with 19 bases between. CDR3 length: 17 amino acids. CDR3: CASSLFENSGGDYGYTF. CDR3 bases: TGTGCCAGCAGCTTGTTTGAGAACTCAGGAGGTGACTATGGCTACACCTTC. The full variable domain, its missing parts supplied by reference TRBV5-6 and TRBJ1-2, is DAGVTQSPTHLIKTRGQQVTLRCSPKSGHDTVSWYQQALGQGPQFIFQYYEEEERQRGNFPDRFSGHQFPNYSSELNVNALLLGDSALYLCASSLFENSGGDYGYTFGSGTRLTVV.

There are many counts of this clonotype. This rearrangement joins TRBV12-3 or TRBV12-4 to TRBJ1-1; D unresolved. The CDR3 is 12 residues long. V lost 8 bases, J lost 1 base, and 8 bases lay in between. Written as DNA, the CDR3 is TGTGCCAGCGCAATTGGGAACACTGAAGCTTTCTTT. Protein product: CASAIGNTEAFF.

The table lists this clonotype with a few counts. CDR3 sequence (DNA): TGTGCCAGCAGTGAAGACAGGGGGTCGTACGAGCAGTACTTC. It encodes CASSEDRGSYEQYF. The chain carries TRBV2 and TRBJ2-7; 8 bases are shared with TRBD1. Per the germline V gene, CDR1 is SNHLY and CDR2 is FYNNEI. The CDR3 consists of 14 residues. V lost 1 base, J lost 4 bases, and 3 bases stayed unmatched.

The gene calls are TRBV7-8 and TRBJ1-6, with D possibly being TRBD1 (5 bases). The CDR3 is 13 amino acids. Germline lookup yields CDR1 SGHVS and CDR2 FQNEAQ. The CDR3 coding sequence is TGTGCTACAAGACAGTCCCGGAATTCACCCCTCCACTTT. Translated: CATRQSRNSPLHF.

This clonotype was observed many times. This chain connects TRBV12-3 or TRBV12-4 to TRBJ1-3, with D possibly matching TRBD1 (5 bases). Trimming left V 5 bases short and J 2 bases short, with 10 bases between. The CDR3 covers 14 residues. The CDR3 sequence: CASSLTEPGNTIYF. Here the CDR3 DNA reads TGTGCCAGCAGTCTGACAGAGCCTGGAAACACCATATATTTT.

J is TRBJ2-7 and V is TRBV24-1, with 8 bases that match TRBD2. CDR3 length equals 15 residues. Germline CDR1 and CDR2: KGHDR and SFDVKD. J was trimmed by 0 bases and V by 3 bases; bases with no gene match: 3. CDR3 protein: CATSDQSGSSYEQYF. As DNA, the CDR3 is TGTGCCACCAGTGATCAAAGCGGGAGCTCCTACGAGCAGTACTTC.

This clonotype occurred many times. At one of its ends the junction is not consistent with the germline gene, which may arise from a read error. The chain employs TRBV7-7 and TRBJ1-3; a weak D match, TRBD1 (6 bases). CDR1 and CDR2 (germline): SSHAT, FNYEAQ (reference sequence). This CDR3 is 15 amino acids long. In nucleotides, the CDR3 is TGTGCTAGCAGCTTAGCGCCAGGGGAGACTGACACCATATATTTT. As protein: CASSLAPGETDTIYF.

In this sample, this clonotype turned up many times. This rearrangement joins TRBV20-1 to TRBJ1-2; 7 bases line up with TRBD1. The V segment lost 0 bases and the J segment 6 bases; nucleotides outside the gene matches: 4. Germline assignment: CDR1 DFQATT and CDR2 SNEGSKA (reference sequence). The CDR3 totals 13 residues. The CDR3 DNA reads TGCAGTGCTAGAGATCACAGGGGCGATGGCTACACCTTC. Amino acids: CSARDHRGDGYTF.

The chain employs TRBV29-1 and TRBJ1-1; the D is unclear. Trimming pared 8 bases from V and 1 base from J, leaving 11 bases between. This CDR3 has 12 residues. CDR1 and CDR2 (germline): SQVTM, ANQGSEA. The CDR3 DNA is TGCAGCAGCCCACCGGGGAACACTGAAGCTTTCTTT. Its protein is CSSPPGNTEAFF.

This clonotype was seen at least ten times. V usage is TRBV25-1 and J usage is TRBJ2-7; D might be TRBD2 (6 bases). Between the trimmed V and J ends, which lost 6 bases and 7 bases, there was a span of 13 bases. CDR1 is MGHDK and CDR2 is SYGVNS in the germline V gene. This CDR3 comprises 12 residues. DNA of the CDR3: TGTGCCAGCAGAGGGTTGGCGGGGGAGCAGTACTTC. Translated, it gives CASRGLAGEQYF.

In its sample, this clonotype was seen many times. V usage is TRBV25-1 and J usage is TRBJ2-5; D might be TRBD1 or TRBD2, each matching 5 bases. Trimming pared 4 bases from V and 1 base from J, leaving 13 bases between. The germline V gene encodes CDR1 MGHDK and CDR2 SYGVNS. The CDR3 runs 15 residues. The CDR3 sequence is CASSAGTPFQETQYF. DNA of the CDR3: TGTGCCAGCAGTGCAGGGACCCCGTTCCAAGAGACCCAGTACTTC. The full variable domain, in which reference TRBV25-1 and TRBJ2-5 provide the parts outside the CDR3, is EADIYQTPRYLVIGTGKKITLECSQTMGHDKMYWYQQDPGMELHLIHYSYGVNSTEKGDLSSESTVSRIRTEHFPLTLESARPSHTSQYLCASSAGTPFQETQYFGPGTRLLVL.